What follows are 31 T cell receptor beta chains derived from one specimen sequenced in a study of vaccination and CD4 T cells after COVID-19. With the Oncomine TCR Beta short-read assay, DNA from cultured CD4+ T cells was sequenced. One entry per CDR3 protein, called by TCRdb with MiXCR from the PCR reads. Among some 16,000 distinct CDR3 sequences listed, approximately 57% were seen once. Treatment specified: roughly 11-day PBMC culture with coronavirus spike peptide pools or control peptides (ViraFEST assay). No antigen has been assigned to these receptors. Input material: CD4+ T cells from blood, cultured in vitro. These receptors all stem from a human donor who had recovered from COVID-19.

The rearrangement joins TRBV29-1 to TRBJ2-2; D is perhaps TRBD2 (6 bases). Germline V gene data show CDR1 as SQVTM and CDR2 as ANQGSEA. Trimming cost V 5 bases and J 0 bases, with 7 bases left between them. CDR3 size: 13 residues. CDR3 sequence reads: CSVSSANTGELFF. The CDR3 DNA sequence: TGCAGCGTTTCTAGCGCGAACACCGGGGAGCTGTTTTTT.

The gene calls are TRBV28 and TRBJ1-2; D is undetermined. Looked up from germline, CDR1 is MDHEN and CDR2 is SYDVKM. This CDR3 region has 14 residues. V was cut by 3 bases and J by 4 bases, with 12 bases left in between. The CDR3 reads CASSFGGGGYGYTF. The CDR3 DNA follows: TGTGCCAGCAGTTTCGGCGGTGGAGGCTATGGCTACACCTTC.

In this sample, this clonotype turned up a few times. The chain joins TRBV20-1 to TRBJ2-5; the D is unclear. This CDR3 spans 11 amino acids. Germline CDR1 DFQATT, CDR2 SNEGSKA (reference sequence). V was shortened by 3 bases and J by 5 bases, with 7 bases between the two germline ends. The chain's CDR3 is CSASFRETQYF. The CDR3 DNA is TGCAGTGCTAGTTTTAGGGAGACCCAGTACTTC.

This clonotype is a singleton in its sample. This CDR3 is CAWSFNRYEQYF. The CDR3, as DNA: TGTGCCTGGAGCTTTAATCGGTACGAGCAGTACTTC. The rearrangement joins TRBV30 to TRBJ2-7; D is undetermined. Germline-derived CDR1 and CDR2 are GTSNPN and SVGIG (reference sequence). Trimming removed 3 bases at V and 4 bases at J, with 10 bases between. The CDR3 covers 12 residues.

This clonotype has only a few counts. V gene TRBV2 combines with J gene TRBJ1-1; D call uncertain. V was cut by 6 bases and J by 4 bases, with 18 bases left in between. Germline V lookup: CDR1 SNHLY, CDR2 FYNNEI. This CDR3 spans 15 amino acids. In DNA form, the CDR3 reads TGTGCCAGCAGATTGACCCCCGGAGGTGGCACTGAAGCTTTCTTT. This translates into CASRLTPGGGTEAFF. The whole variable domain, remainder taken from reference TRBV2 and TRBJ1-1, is EPEVTQTPSHQVTQMGQEVILRCVPISNHLYFYWYRQILGQKVEFLVSFYNNEISEKSEIFDDQFSVERPDGSNFTLKIRSTKLEDSAMYFCASRLTPGGGTEAFFGQGTRLTVV.

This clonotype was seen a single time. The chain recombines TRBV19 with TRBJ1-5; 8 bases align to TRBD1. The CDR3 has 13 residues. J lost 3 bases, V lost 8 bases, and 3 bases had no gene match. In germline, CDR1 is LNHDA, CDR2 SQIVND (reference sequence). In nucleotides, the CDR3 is TGTGCCAGTGGGGACAGGATCAATCAGCCCCAGCATTTT. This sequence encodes CASGDRINQPQHF.

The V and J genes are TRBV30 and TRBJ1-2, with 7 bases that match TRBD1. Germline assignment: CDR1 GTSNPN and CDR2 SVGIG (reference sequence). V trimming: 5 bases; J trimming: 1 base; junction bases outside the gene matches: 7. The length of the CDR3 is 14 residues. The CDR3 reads CAWGDRVFNYGYTF. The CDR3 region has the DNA TGTGCCTGGGGAGACAGGGTATTTAACTATGGCTACACCTTC.

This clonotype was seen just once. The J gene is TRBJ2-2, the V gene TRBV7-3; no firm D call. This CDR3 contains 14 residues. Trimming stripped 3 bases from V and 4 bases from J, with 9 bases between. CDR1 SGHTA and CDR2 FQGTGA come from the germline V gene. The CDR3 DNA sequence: TGTGCCAGCAGCTTTCTTTCCCTCACCGGGGAGCTGTTTTTT. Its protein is CASSFLSLTGELFF.

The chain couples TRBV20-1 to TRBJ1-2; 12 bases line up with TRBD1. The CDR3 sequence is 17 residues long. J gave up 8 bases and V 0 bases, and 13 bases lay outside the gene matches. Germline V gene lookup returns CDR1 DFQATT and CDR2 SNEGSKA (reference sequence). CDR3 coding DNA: TGCAGTGCTAGAGATGGGCCGGGACAGGGGGCGCTTAGGGGCTACACCTTC. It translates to CSARDGPGQGALRGYTF.

The CDR3 nucleotides are TGCGCCAGCAGCCAAGCAGTCCCCTATACAGGCTACACCTTC. It encodes CASSQAVPYTGYTF. The rearrangement joins TRBV4-1 to TRBJ1-2; D not certain. V was clipped by 1 base and J by 8 bases, with 14 bases between them. Germline V gives CDR1 MGHRA, CDR2 YSYEKL. This CDR3 has 14 amino acids.

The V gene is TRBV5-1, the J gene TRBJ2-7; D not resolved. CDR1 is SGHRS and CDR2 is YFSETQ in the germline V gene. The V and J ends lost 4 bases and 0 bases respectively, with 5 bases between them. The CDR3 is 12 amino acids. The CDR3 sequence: CASSPDSYEQYF. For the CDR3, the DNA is TGCGCCAGCAGCCCCGACTCCTACGAGCAGTACTTC.

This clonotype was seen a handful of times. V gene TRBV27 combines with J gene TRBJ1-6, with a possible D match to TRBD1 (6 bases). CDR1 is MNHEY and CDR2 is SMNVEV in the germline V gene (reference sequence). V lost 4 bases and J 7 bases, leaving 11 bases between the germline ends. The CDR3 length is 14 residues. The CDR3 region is CASSSRQGNSPLHF. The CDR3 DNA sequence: TGTGCCAGCAGTTCGCGGCAGGGGAATTCACCCCTCCACTTT.

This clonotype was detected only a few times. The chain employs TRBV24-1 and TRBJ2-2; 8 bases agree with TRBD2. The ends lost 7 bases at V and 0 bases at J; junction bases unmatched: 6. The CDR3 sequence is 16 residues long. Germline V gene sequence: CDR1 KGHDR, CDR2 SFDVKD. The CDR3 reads CATRSGGLANTGELFF. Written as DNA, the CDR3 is TGTGCCACCAGGTCGGGGGGACTAGCGAACACCGGGGAGCTGTTTTTT.

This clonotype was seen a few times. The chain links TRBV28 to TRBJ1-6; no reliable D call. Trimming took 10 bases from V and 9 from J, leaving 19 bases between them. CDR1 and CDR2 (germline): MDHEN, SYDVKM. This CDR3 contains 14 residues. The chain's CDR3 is CATLSVQWASPLHF. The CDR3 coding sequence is TGTGCCACCCTTAGTGTACAGTGGGCTTCACCCCTCCACTTT.

The CDR3 sequence is CASAEIEGPLHF. As DNA, the CDR3 is TGTGCCAGCGCCGAAATTGAAGGACCCCTCCACTTT. The chain combines TRBV2 with TRBJ1-6, with D unresolved. The V end was cut by 8 bases, the J end by 12 bases, with 14 bases between. The CDR3 loop spans 12 amino acids. CDR1 and CDR2 (germline): SNHLY, FYNNEI.

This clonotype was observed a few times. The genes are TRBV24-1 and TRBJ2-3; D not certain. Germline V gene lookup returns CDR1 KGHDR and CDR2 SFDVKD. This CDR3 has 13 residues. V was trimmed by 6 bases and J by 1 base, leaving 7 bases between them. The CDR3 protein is CATSFRGTDTQYF. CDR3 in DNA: TGTGCCACCAGTTTCCGGGGCACAGATACGCAGTATTTT.

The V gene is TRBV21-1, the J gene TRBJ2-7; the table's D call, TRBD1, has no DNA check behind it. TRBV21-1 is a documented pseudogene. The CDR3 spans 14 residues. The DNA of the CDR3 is TGTGCCAGCAGCAAATTTAGGGGCGAATACGAGCAGTACTTC. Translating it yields CASSKFRGEYEQYF.

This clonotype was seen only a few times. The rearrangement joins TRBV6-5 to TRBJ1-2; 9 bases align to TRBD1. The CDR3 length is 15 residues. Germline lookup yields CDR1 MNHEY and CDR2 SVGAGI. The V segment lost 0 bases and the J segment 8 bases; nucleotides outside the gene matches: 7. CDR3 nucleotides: TGTGCCAGCAGTTACTCGGGACAGGGATCGGGAGGCTACACCTTC. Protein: CASSYSGQGSGGYTF.

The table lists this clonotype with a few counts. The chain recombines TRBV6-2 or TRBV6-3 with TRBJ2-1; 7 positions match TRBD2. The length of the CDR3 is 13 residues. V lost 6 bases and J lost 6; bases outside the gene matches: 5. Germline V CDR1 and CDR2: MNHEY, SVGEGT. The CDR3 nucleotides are TGTGCCAGCAGCCCCGGGGGGTTCAATGAGCAGTTCTTC. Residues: CASSPGGFNEQFF.

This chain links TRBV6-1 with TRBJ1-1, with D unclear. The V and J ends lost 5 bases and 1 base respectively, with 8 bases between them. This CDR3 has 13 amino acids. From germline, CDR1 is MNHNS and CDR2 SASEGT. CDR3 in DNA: TGTGCCAGCAGTCTCGTGGGGAACACTGAAGCTTTCTTT. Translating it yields CASSLVGNTEAFF.

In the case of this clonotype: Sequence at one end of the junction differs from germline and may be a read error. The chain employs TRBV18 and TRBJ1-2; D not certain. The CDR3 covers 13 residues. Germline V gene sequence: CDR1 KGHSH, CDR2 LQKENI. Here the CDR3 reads CAGSPDGLYGYTF. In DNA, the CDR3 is TGTGCCGGCTCACCAGACGGATTGTATGGCTACACCTTC.

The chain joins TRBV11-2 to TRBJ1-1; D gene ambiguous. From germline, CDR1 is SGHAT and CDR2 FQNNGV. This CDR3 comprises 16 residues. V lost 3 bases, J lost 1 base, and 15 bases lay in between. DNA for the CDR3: TGTGCCAGCAGCTTGGTCGGAGCTAGGACGAACACTGAAGCTTTCTTT. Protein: CASSLVGARTNTEAFF.

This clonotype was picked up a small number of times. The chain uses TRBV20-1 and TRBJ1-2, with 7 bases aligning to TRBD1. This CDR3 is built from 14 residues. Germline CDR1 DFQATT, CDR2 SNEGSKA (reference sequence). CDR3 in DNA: TGCAGCGCTCCGCAGGGGGGAGAAACCTATGGCTACACCTTC. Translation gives CSAPQGGETYGYTF.

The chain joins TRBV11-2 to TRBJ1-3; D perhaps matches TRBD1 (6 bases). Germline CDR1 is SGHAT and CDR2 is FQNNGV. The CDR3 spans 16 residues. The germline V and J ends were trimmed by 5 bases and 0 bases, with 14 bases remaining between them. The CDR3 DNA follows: TGTGCCAGCAGCGCTCGGACAGTGAGCTCTGGAAACACCATATATTTT. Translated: CASSARTVSSGNTIYF.

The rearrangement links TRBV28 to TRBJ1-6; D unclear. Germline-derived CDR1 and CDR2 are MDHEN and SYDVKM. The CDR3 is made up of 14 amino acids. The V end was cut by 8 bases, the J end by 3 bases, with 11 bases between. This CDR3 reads CASFTAVYNSPLHF. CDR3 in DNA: TGTGCCAGCTTTACGGCTGTCTATAATTCACCCCTCCACTTT.

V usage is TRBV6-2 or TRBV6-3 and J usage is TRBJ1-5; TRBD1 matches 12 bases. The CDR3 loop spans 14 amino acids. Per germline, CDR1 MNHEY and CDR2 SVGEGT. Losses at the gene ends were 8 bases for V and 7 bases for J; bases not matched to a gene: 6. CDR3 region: CASAGTGGIQPQHF. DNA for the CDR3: TGTGCCAGCGCTGGGACAGGGGGCATCCAGCCCCAGCATTTT.

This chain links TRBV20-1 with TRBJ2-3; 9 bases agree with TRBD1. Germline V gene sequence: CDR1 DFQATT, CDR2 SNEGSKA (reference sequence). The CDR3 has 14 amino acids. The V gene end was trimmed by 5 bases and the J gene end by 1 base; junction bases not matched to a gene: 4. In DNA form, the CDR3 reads TGCAGTGCTCGGACAGGGGCCGGCACAGATACGCAGTATTTT. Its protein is CSARTGAGTDTQYF.

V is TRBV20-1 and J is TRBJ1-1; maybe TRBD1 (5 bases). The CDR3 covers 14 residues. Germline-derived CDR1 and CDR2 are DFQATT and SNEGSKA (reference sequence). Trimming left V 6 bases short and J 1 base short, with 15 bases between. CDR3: CSAHSQGRNTEAFF. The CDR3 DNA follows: TGCAGTGCCCATTCCCAGGGTAGGAACACTGAAGCTTTCTTT.

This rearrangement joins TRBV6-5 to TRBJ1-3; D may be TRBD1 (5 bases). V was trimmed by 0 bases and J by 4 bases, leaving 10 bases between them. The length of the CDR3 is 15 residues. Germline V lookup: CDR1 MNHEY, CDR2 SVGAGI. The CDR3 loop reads CASSYSAGDGNTIYF. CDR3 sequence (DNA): TGTGCCAGCAGTTACTCCGCGGGGGACGGAAACACCATATATTTT.

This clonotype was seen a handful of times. CDR3: CASSQGFTGSNYGYTF. The CDR3 DNA is TGTGCCAGCAGCCAAGGGTTTACAGGGTCTAACTATGGCTACACCTTC. The chain has TRBV14 and TRBJ1-2; tentatively, D is TRBD1 (6 bases). This CDR3 spans 16 amino acids. Germline assignment: CDR1 SGHDN and CDR2 FVKESK. V lost 1 base and J 0 bases, leaving 12 bases between the germline ends. The whole variable domain, filled in from reference TRBV14 and TRBJ1-2, reads EAGVTQFPSHSVIEKGQTVTLRCDPISGHDNLYWYRRVMGKEIKFLLHFVKESKQDESGMPNNRFLAERTGGTYSTLKVQPAELEDSGVYFCASSQGFTGSNYGYTFGSGTRLTVV.

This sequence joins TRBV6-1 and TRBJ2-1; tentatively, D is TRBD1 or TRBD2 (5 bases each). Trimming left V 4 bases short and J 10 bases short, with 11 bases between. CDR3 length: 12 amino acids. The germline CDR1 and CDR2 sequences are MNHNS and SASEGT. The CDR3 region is CASSVPGPEQFF. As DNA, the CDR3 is TGTGCCAGCAGTGTTCCGGGACCAGAGCAGTTCTTC.